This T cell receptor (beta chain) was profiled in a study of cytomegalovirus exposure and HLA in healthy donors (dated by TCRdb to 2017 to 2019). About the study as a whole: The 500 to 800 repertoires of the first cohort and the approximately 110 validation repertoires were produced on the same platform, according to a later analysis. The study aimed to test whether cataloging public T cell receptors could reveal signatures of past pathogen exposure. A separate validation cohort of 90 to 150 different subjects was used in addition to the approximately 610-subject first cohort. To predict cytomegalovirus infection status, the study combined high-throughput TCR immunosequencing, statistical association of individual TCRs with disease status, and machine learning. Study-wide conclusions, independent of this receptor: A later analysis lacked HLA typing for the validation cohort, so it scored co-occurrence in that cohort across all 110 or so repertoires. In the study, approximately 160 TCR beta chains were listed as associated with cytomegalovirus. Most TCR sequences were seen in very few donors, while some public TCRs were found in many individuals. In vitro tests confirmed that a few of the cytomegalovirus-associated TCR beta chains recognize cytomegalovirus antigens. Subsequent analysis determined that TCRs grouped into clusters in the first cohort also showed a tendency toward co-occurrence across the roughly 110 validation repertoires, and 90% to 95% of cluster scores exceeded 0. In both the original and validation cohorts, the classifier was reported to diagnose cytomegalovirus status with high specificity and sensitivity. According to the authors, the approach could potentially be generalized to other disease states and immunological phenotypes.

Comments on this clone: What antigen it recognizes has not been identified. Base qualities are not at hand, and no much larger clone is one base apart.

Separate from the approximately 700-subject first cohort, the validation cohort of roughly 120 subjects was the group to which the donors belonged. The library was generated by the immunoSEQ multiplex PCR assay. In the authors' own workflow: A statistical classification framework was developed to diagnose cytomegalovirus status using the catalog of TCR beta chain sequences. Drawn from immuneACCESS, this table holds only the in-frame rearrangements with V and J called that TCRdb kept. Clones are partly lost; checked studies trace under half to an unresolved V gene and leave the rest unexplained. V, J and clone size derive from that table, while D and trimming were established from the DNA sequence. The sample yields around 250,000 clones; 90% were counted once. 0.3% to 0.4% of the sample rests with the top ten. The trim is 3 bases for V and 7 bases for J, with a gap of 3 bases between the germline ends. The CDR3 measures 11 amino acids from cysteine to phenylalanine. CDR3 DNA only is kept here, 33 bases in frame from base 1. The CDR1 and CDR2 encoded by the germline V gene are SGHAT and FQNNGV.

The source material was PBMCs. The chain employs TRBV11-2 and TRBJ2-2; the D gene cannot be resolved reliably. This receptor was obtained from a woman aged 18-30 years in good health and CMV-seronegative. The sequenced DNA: TGTGCCAGCAGCTTGAGCGGGGAGCTGTTTTTT. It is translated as CASSLSGELFF.